The 30 T cell receptor beta chains below all came from one sample that was sequenced in a study of T cell responses to AZD1222 COVID-19 vaccine. Assay: immunoSEQ multiplex PCR; the TCRdb copy retains only in-frame clones and omits some. The repertoire holds approximately 170,000 clones, with 88% as singletons. The sequencing here drew on peripheral blood, taken 28 days after the second AZD1222 dose. The receptors come from an adult who received the AZD1222 COVID-19 vaccine.

The chain has TRBV6-6 and TRBJ2-1, with D perhaps TRBD2 (5 bases). Germline values: CDR1 MNHNY, CDR2 SVGAGI (reference sequence). V was pared by 2 bases and J by 2 bases, with 10 bases between. CDR3 length: 15 residues. The CDR3 reads CASSYSREPYNEQFF. The DNA of the CDR3 is TGTGCCAGCAGTTACAGTCGGGAACCCTACAATGAGCAGTTCTTC.

The rearrangement joins TRBV9 to TRBJ1-4, with TRBD1 matching 8 bases. Trimming cost V 4 bases and J 7 bases; bases outside gene matches: 24. CDR3 length: 20 amino acids. Germline values: CDR1 SGDLS, CDR2 YYNGEE. The CDR3 sequence is CASSPTDLWTGTPGSEKLFF. In nucleotides, the CDR3 is TGTGCCAGCAGCCCGACCGACCTGTGGACAGGGACCCCGGGTAGTGAAAAACTGTTTTTT.

The chain links TRBV29-1 to TRBJ2-2, with 7 bases that match TRBD1. The CDR3 extends over 13 amino acids. V trimming: 7 bases; J trimming: 7 bases; junction bases outside the gene matches: 9. CDR1 SQVTM and CDR2 ANQGSEA come from the germline V gene. The CDR3 coding sequence is TGCAGCGGTTCCGGGACAGCTTACGGGGAGCTGTTTTTT. Encoded protein: CSGSGTAYGELFF.

The chain employs TRBV3-1 (or the pseudogene TRBV3-2) and TRBJ2-5; TRBD2 matches at 12 bases. The length of the CDR3 is 16 residues. Germline CDR1 is LGHDT and CDR2 is YNNKEL (reference sequence). V lost 4 bases to trimming and J lost 7 bases; unmatched junction nucleotides: 10. CDR3 in amino acids: CASSPLAGGPGLTQYF. The CDR3 bases are TGTGCCAGCAGCCCTCTAGCGGGGGGGCCGGGGTTGACCCAGTACTTC.

This clone was seen a single time. The rearrangement joins TRBV5-5 to TRBJ1-4, with D unresolved. V lost 4 bases, J lost 0 bases, and 22 bases lay in between. The length of the CDR3 is 19 residues. CDR1 is SGHKS, CDR2 YYEKEE, per germline (reference sequence). The CDR3 region is CASSPYDGRVGTTNEKLFF. The CDR3 DNA reads TGTGCCAGCAGCCCATATGACGGTAGAGTGGGGACAACTAATGAAAAACTGTTTTTT.

V is TRBV9 and J is TRBJ1-2; TRBD1 is a possible D gene (5 bases). Germline V gene lookup returns CDR1 SGDLS and CDR2 YYNGEE. The CDR3 runs 13 residues. V lost 3 bases, J lost 2 bases, and 8 bases lay in between. CDR3 in DNA: TGTGCCAGCAGCGGTCAGGGAAACTATGGCTACACCTTC. This sequence encodes CASSGQGNYGYTF.

V and J are TRBV10-3 and TRBJ1-5; no clear D. Germline CDR1 and CDR2: ENHRY and SYGVKD. V lost 6 bases and J lost 2, with 14 bases in between. This CDR3 has 15 residues. The CDR3 coding sequence is TGTGCCATCAGAGACCCGGCAGGCGGCAATCAGCCCCAGCATTTT. Protein: CAIRDPAGGNQPQHF.

The J gene is TRBJ2-7, the V gene TRBV7-6; the D is unclear. Per germline, CDR1 SGHVS and CDR2 FNYEAQ. The V gene lost 5 bases and the J gene lost 5 bases, with 16 bases spanning the gap. This CDR3 comprises 14 residues. CDR3 sequence: CASSPGHREDEQYF. DNA for the CDR3: TGTGCCAGCAGCCCCGGGCACCGCGAGGACGAGCAGTACTTC.

A single count supports this clone. This rearrangement joins TRBV5-1 to TRBJ2-3; 12 nucleotides line up with TRBD2. The V gene end was trimmed by 6 bases and the J gene end by 5 bases; junction bases not matched to a gene: 10. Germline V gene sequence: CDR1 SGHRS, CDR2 YFSETQ. CDR3 length equals 16 residues. CDR3: CASTFGLAGLGDTQYF. The CDR3 DNA is TGCGCCAGCACCTTCGGACTAGCGGGGTTGGGAGATACGCAGTATTTT. The entire variable domain, with the rest obtained from reference TRBV5-1 and TRBJ2-3, is as follows: KAGVTQTPRYLIKTRGQQVTLSCSPISGHRSVSWYQQTPGQGLQFLFEYFSETQRNKGNFPGRFSGRQFSNSRSEMNVSTLELGDSALYLCASTFGLAGLGDTQYFGPGTRLTVL.

The chain employs TRBV27 and TRBJ1-6, with 9 bases that match TRBD1. J gave up 0 bases and V 0 bases, and 12 bases lay outside the gene matches. The germline gives CDR1 MNHEY, CDR2 SMNVEV (reference sequence). The CDR3 spans 21 residues. The CDR3 DNA sequence: TGTGCCAGCAGTTTATCGCCCGGGACAGGGCGGCGGAGCTCCTATAATTCACCCCTCCACTTT. Amino acids: CASSLSPGTGRRSSYNSPLHF.

This chain connects TRBV29-1 to TRBJ2-7; the D gene is possibly TRBD1 (6 bases). V lost 4 bases to trimming and J lost 4 bases, with 17 bases between them. This CDR3 region has 14 residues. Germline V gene data show CDR1 as SQVTM and CDR2 as ANQGSEA. This chain's CDR3 is CSVGNREFFYEQYF. The CDR3 DNA is TGCAGCGTTGGCAACAGGGAGTTCTTTTACGAGCAGTACTTC.

In DNA, the CDR3 is TGTGCCAGCAGCCCAGACAGGGACTACGAGCAGTACTTC. This sequence encodes CASSPDRDYEQYF. The rearrangement uses TRBV7-8 and TRBJ2-7; TRBD1 matches at 7 bases. This CDR3 is built from 13 residues. The V gene end was trimmed by 5 bases and the J gene end by 3 bases; junction bases not matched to a gene: 4. Per the germline V gene, CDR1 is SGHVS and CDR2 is FQNEAQ.

The chain recombines TRBV18 with TRBJ2-7; D gene ambiguous. This CDR3 is built from 15 residues. Trimming stripped 0 bases from V and 2 bases from J, with 11 bases between. Germline values: CDR1 KGHSH, CDR2 LQKENI. The CDR3 is CASSPPAGYPYEQYF. The CDR3 region has the DNA TGTGCCAGCTCACCACCTGCAGGATACCCCTACGAGCAGTACTTC.

The J gene is TRBJ1-4, the V gene TRBV4-3; a possible D gene is TRBD1 (5 bases). CDR1 is LGHNA, CDR2 YSLEER, per germline. The CDR3 sequence is 18 residues long. V was trimmed by 0 bases and J by 0 bases, leaving 14 bases between them. The DNA of the CDR3 is TGCGCCAGCAGCCAAGATATTGGGGGAGGGCCAACTAATGAAAAACTGTTTTTT. This codes for CASSQDIGGGPTNEKLFF.

The chain couples TRBV13 to TRBJ1-2; no definite D call. CDR1 is PRHDT, CDR2 FYEKMQ, per germline (reference sequence). Trimming took off 6 bases at V and 4 bases at J, with 15 bases between the two ends. This CDR3 region has 14 residues. CDR3 residues: CASRSGRVGYGYTF. The CDR3 DNA reads as TGTGCCAGCAGATCGGGCCGGGTCGGCTATGGCTACACCTTC.

This chain links TRBV4-3 with TRBJ2-7; tentative D call: TRBD1 (5 bases). The germline V and J ends were trimmed by 0 bases and 5 bases, with 11 bases remaining between them. This CDR3 comprises 14 residues. Germline CDR1 LGHNA, CDR2 YSLEER. The CDR3 loop is CASSQDGAGNEQYF. DNA of the CDR3: TGCGCCAGCAGCCAAGATGGGGCAGGGAACGAGCAGTACTTC.

J is TRBJ2-6 and V is TRBV6-2 or TRBV6-3; 13 bases fit TRBD2. Germline CDR1 reads MNHEY; CDR2 reads SVGEGT. V trimming: 4 bases; J trimming: 2 bases; junction bases outside the gene matches: 2. The CDR3 runs 17 residues. The CDR3 sequence: CASSSTSGGAGANVLTF. As DNA, the CDR3 is TGTGCCAGCAGTTCAACTAGCGGGGGGGCTGGGGCCAACGTCCTGACTTTC.

This clone was counted between two and nine times. The V call is TRBV28, the J call TRBJ1-3; TRBD1 agrees at 7 bases. CDR1 MDHEN and CDR2 SYDVKM come from the germline V gene. V lost 6 bases and J lost 2; bases outside the gene matches: 13. The CDR3 spans 17 residues. CDR3 residues: CASSPLQGIWAGNTIYF. The CDR3 nucleotides are TGTGCCAGCAGCCCTTTACAGGGGATATGGGCTGGAAACACCATATATTTT.

The chain joins TRBV6-5 to TRBJ2-1, with a weak D call TRBD1 (5 bases). The CDR3 runs to 15 residues. Trimming removed 5 bases at V and 3 bases at J, with 14 bases between. Germline assignment: CDR1 MNHEY and CDR2 SVGAGI. CDR3 in DNA: TGTGCCAGCAGTATTTACCACAGGAACTACAATGAGCAGTTCTTC. Its protein is CASSIYHRNYNEQFF.

The rearrangement uses TRBV4-1 and TRBJ1-2; perhaps TRBD1 as D (5 bases). Germline loops: CDR1 MGHRA, CDR2 YSYEKL. V lost 2 bases and J 4 bases, leaving 11 bases between the germline ends. This CDR3 has 14 amino acids. The chain's CDR3 is CASSQPDIPYGYTF. The DNA of the CDR3 is TGCGCCAGCAGCCAACCGGACATCCCCTATGGCTACACCTTC.

This chain joins TRBV5-1 and TRBJ2-7; 9 nucleotides align to TRBD1. Looked up from germline, CDR1 is SGHRS and CDR2 is YFSETQ. V was clipped by 4 bases and J by 0 bases; unmatched bases: 5. This CDR3 region has 15 residues. The CDR3 coding sequence is TGCGCCAGCAGCAACCGGGACAGGGCCTCCTACGAGCAGTACTTC. It codes for CASSNRDRASYEQYF.

The chain has TRBV19 and TRBJ2-3; the D gene is possibly TRBD2 (5 bases). Trimming cost V 0 bases and J 1 base, with 17 bases left between them. The germline CDR1 and CDR2 sequences are LNHDA and SQIVND (reference sequence). There are 18 residues in the CDR3. The CDR3 region has the DNA TGTGCCAGTAGTATAGAAAGAGGGAGACGGGCTCGCACAGATACGCAGTATTTT. Protein product: CASSIERGRRARTDTQYF.

The genes are TRBV9 and TRBJ2-7; D uncertain. The CDR3 length is 14 residues. Germline CDR1 is SGDLS and CDR2 is YYNGEE. Trimming stripped 4 bases from V and 0 bases from J, with 11 bases between. DNA of the CDR3: TGTGCCAGCAGCCTCACGTGGGTCTCCTACGAGCAGTACTTC. It codes for CASSLTWVSYEQYF.

J is TRBJ2-7 and V is TRBV6-5, with a tentative D call TRBD1 (5 bases). V was trimmed by 4 bases and J by 5 bases, leaving 12 bases between them. The CDR3 is 13 amino acids. The germline gives CDR1 MNHEY, CDR2 SVGAGI. CDR3 sequence (DNA): TGTGCCAGCAGTTGGACGCAGGGCCACGAGCAGTACTTC. Translated: CASSWTQGHEQYF.

The chain combines TRBV30 with TRBJ1-1; unclear D gene. Trimming cost V 0 bases and J 3 bases, with 11 bases left between them. This CDR3 comprises 14 residues. Germline V gene sequence: CDR1 GTSNPN, CDR2 SVGIG (reference sequence). CDR3 bases: TGTGCCTGGAGTGTCTCCGCCGGGGACACTGAAGCTTTCTTT. Protein product: CAWSVSAGDTEAFF.

The chain couples TRBV24-1 to TRBJ1-2; perhaps TRBD1 as D (5 bases). Looked up from germline, CDR1 is KGHDR and CDR2 is SFDVKD. V lost 6 bases, J lost 6 bases, and 13 bases lay in between. The CDR3 extends over 13 amino acids. The CDR3 reads CATSITGVHGYTF. The CDR3 region has the DNA TGTGCCACCAGTATCACGGGGGTTCATGGCTACACCTTC.

CDR3 sequence: CAISESQGASPLHF. CDR3 bases: TGTGCCATCAGTGAGTCTCAGGGCGCTTCACCCCTCCACTTT. The chain is built from TRBV10-3 and TRBJ1-6; possible D gene TRBD1, 5 bases. Trimming pared 0 bases from V and 9 bases from J, leaving 9 bases between. The germline CDR1 and CDR2 sequences are ENHRY and SYGVKD. CDR3 size: 14 residues.

The rearrangement links TRBV2 to TRBJ2-3; D not certain. Trimming removed 0 bases at V and 2 bases at J, with 12 bases between. CDR1 is SNHLY, CDR2 FYNNEI, per germline. The CDR3 is 16 residues long. The CDR3 bases are TGTGCCAGCAGTGAAGCTCCAAGGCGATTCACAGATACGCAGTATTTT. This gives the protein CASSEAPRRFTDTQYF.

The J gene is TRBJ2-5, the V gene TRBV11-1; 8 bases match TRBD1. The V and J ends lost 6 bases and 4 bases, in that order; junction bases with no gene match: 7. The CDR3 consists of 14 residues. From germline, CDR1 is SGHAT and CDR2 FQDESV (reference sequence). The CDR3 reads CASSPRTGPETQYF. The CDR3 DNA reads as TGTGCCAGCAGTCCCCGGACAGGGCCAGAGACCCAGTACTTC.

The chain recombines TRBV3-1 (or the pseudogene TRBV3-2) with TRBJ2-5; TRBD1 agrees at 8 bases. Germline lookup yields CDR1 LGHDT and CDR2 YNNKEL (reference sequence). The CDR3 is 15 amino acids. Trimming at V came to 1 base and at J to 5 bases, leaving 6 bases not matched to a gene. This chain's CDR3 is CASSQGTGSHETQYF. The CDR3 bases are TGTGCCAGCAGCCAAGGGACAGGGAGTCACGAGACCCAGTACTTC.